One T cell receptor (beta chain) is described in this entry. This entry is derived from a study of blood T cell repertoires in COVID-19. About the research overall: The United States, Italy and Spain provided the acute and convalescent COVID-19 samples. Sources were T cells, B-cell-depleted T cells, or PBMCs; the material itself was cDNA or gDNA.

Original handling: Amplification of reference gene primers was used by the study to estimate nucleated cell counts. Clones were sequenced by immunoSEQ multiplex PCR, and TCRdb holds only the in-frame ones, with some missing. V and J calls and clone size are copied from that table; D and trimming were computed from the DNA. The profile shows around 300,000 clones, approximately 85% of them singletons. CDR1 MGHRA and CDR2 YSYEKL come from the germline V gene. Trimming shortened V by 5 bases and J by 0 bases, and 13 bases separated the two germline ends. This CDR3 comprises 16 residues. This receptor was obtained from a woman aged 70-85 years with acute or convalescent COVID-19. Input material: peripheral blood. The chain employs TRBV4-1 and TRBJ1-4; TRBD1 might be the D (5 bases). CDR3 residues: CASSAWSGPTNEKLFF. The CDR3 coding sequence is TGCGCCAGCAGCGCATGGTCAGGGCCAACTAATGAAAAACTGTTTTTT.